The rows below give T cell receptor beta chains drawn from one sample of a study of T cells in Graves' hyperthyroidism and ophthalmopathy. TCRdb reprocessed the multiplex PCR reads via MiXCR and lists one record per CDR3 protein. Among around 690,000 distinct CDR3 sequences listed, 20% were seen once. Sequencing was carried out using blood. The receptors here all came from a man aged 25-40 years with Graves' ophthalmopathy. Each CDR3 is given with its conserved first and last residue. Fields, in order: J gene, D gene, clone size, CDR3 length, V gene, CDR3 protein, CDR3 DNA. A D gene is named only where the DNA matches it firmly. Rows may omit the clone size; those that give it use once, few, many or a size class.

J: TRBJ2-1; D: TRBD2; size: few; length: 16; V: TRBV7-3; CDR3: CASSARGLARGNEQFF; DNA: TGTGCCAGCAGCGCCCGGGGACTAGCCCGGGGGAATGAGCAGTTCTTC
J: TRBJ2-7; D: -; size: few; length: 13; V: TRBV5-5; CDR3: CASSWDMVQEQYF; DNA: TGTGCCAGCAGCTGGGACATGGTCCAGGAGCAGTACTTC
J: TRBJ1-1; D: -; size: many; length: 13; V: TRBV3-1; CDR3: CASSQGEFTEAFF; DNA: TGTGCCAGCAGCCAAGGAGAATTCACTGAAGCTTTCTTT
J: TRBJ2-7; D: -; size: -; length: 12; V: TRBV10-3; CDR3: CAISGDNLRQYF; DNA: TGTGCCATCAGTGGTGACAACCTTCGGCAGTACTTC
J: TRBJ2-1; D: TRBD2; size: -; length: 13; V: TRBV3-1; CDR3: CASSQSGTSQQFF; DNA: TGTGCCAGCAGCCAATCCGGGACTAGCCAACAGTTCTTC
J: TRBJ1-1; D: -; size: many; length: 14; V: TRBV3-1; CDR3: CASRADIGDTEAFF; DNA: TGTGCCAGCAGAGCTGACATTGGCGACACTGAAGCTTTCTTT
J: TRBJ2-2; D: -; size: many; length: 15; V: TRBV6-6; CDR3: CASSYSRQAIGELFF; DNA: TGTGCCAGCAGTTACTCACGACAGGCGATCGGGGAGCTGTTTTTT
J: TRBJ1-4; D: -; size: -; length: 14; V: TRBV3-1; CDR3: CASSPGWGDEKLFF; DNA: TGTGCCAGCAGCCCCGGATGGGGTGATGAAAAACTGTTTTTT
J: TRBJ2-2; D: TRBD2; size: many; length: 13; V: TRBV12-3/TRBV12-4; CDR3: CASPRLATGELFF; DNA: TGTGCCAGCCCCCGACTAGCGACCGGGGAGCTGTTTTTT
J: TRBJ1-1; D: -; size: many; length: 14; V: TRBV11-2; CDR3: CASSFGQLNTEAFF; DNA: TGTGCCAGCAGCTTCGGACAGCTGAACACTGAAGCTTTCTTT
J: TRBJ2-3; D: -; size: -; length: 12; V: TRBV2; CDR3: CASSRAGDTQYF; DNA: TGTGCCAGCAGTCGAGCGGGAGATACGCAGTATTTT
J: TRBJ2-2; D: -; size: -; length: 18; V: TRBV5-1; CDR3: CASSLAGRGNQNTGELFF; DNA: TGCGCCAGCAGCTTGGCGGGCCGTGGGAACCAGAACACCGGGGAGCTGTTTTTT
J: TRBJ2-2; D: TRBD2; size: -; length: 19; V: TRBV7-9; CDR3: CASSSPGSEAGGITGELFF; DNA: TGTGCCAGCAGCTCCCCCGGATCTGAAGCGGGAGGTATCACCGGGGAGCTGTTTTTT
J: TRBJ1-4; D: TRBD1; size: -; length: 16; V: TRBV6-1; CDR3: CASSPGQGSTNEKLFF; DNA: TGTGCCAGCAGTCCCGGACAGGGCTCAACTAATGAAAAACTGTTTTTT
J: TRBJ2-7; D: -; size: -; length: 15; V: TRBV19; CDR3: CASKDVGHSSYEQYF; DNA: TGTGCCAGTAAAGACGTTGGGCACAGCTCCTACGAGCAGTACTTC
J: TRBJ2-7; D: TRBD2; size: -; length: 14; V: TRBV27; CDR3: CASSYIAGVHEQYF; DNA: TGTGCCAGCAGTTATATAGCGGGAGTCCACGAGCAGTACTTC
J: TRBJ1-2; D: TRBD1; size: few; length: 15; V: TRBV20-1; CDR3: CSARDVDRRLYGYTF; DNA: TGCAGTGCTAGAGACGTGGACAGGCGTCTATATGGCTACACCTTC
J: TRBJ2-7; D: TRBD1; size: -; length: 15; V: TRBV2; CDR3: CASKRDRGGPYEQYF; DNA: TGTGCCAGCAAGAGGGACAGGGGTGGCCCCTACGAGCAGTACTTC
J: TRBJ1-2; D: -; size: few; length: 14; V: TRBV5-1; CDR3: CASSLGSGSLGYTF; DNA: TGCGCCAGCAGCTTGGGGAGTGGGTCCTTGGGCTACACCTTC
J: TRBJ2-5; D: -; size: few; length: 13; V: TRBV29-1; CDR3: CSVAQPVGETQYF; DNA: TGCAGCGTTGCTCAGCCCGTTGGGGAGACCCAGTACTTC
J: TRBJ2-1; D: -; size: -; length: 13; V: TRBV7-8; CDR3: CASSLTAHNEQFF; DNA: TGTGCCAGCAGCTTAACGGCCCACAATGAGCAGTTCTTC
J: TRBJ2-1; D: -; size: -; length: 13; V: TRBV15; CDR3: CATSRAPYNEQFF; DNA: TGTGCCACCAGCAGGGCCCCATACAATGAGCAGTTCTTC
J: TRBJ2-3; D: TRBD2; size: few; length: 17; V: TRBV7-8; CDR3: CASSPAALAARTDTQYF; DNA: TGTGCCAGCAGCCCGGCCGCACTAGCGGCCCGCACAGATACGCAGTATTTT
J: TRBJ2-2; D: TRBD2; size: -; length: 16; V: TRBV2; CDR3: CASSDGLAGATGELFF; DNA: TGTGCCAGCAGTGACGGACTAGCCGGAGCAACCGGGGAGCTGTTTTTT
J: TRBJ2-2; D: TRBD1; size: -; length: 17; V: TRBV20-1; CDR3: CSASRSTGGSGTGELFF; DNA: TGCAGTGCTAGCCGTTCAACAGGGGGCTCGGGCACCGGGGAGCTGTTTTTT
J: TRBJ2-7; D: TRBD1; size: few; length: 16; V: TRBV11-2; CDR3: CASSYRPLGQFYEQYF; DNA: TGTGCCAGCAGCTACCGCCCCTTGGGACAGTTCTACGAGCAGTACTTC
J: TRBJ2-1; D: TRBD2; size: many; length: 14; V: TRBV5-1; CDR3: CASSPGLAGGEQFF; DNA: TGCGCCAGCAGCCCGGGACTAGCGGGAGGCGAGCAGTTCTTC
J: TRBJ1-1; D: TRBD1; size: -; length: 15; V: TRBV10-3; CDR3: CAISAGTGGSTEAFF; DNA: TGTGCCATCAGCGCCGGGACAGGGGGAAGTACTGAAGCTTTCTTT
J: TRBJ1-5; D: -; size: many; length: 15; V: TRBV7-2; CDR3: CASSLGQEENQPQHF; DNA: TGTGCCAGCAGCTTAGGACAGGAGGAGAATCAGCCCCAGCATTTT
J: TRBJ2-1; D: -; size: few; length: 16; V: TRBV6-2/TRBV6-3; CDR3: CASSYSRRGSHNEQFF; DNA: TGTGCCAGCAGTTACTCGAGGAGGGGTAGTCACAATGAGCAGTTCTTC
J: TRBJ1-4; D: TRBD1; size: -; length: 16; V: TRBV6-2/TRBV6-3; CDR3: CASSAGQIVDAEKLFF; DNA: TGTGCCAGCAGTGCGGGACAGATCGTTGATGCTGAAAAACTGTTTTTT
J: TRBJ2-2; D: -; size: -; length: 15; V: TRBV7-2; CDR3: CASSLENQGTGELFF; DNA: TGTGCCAGCAGCTTAGAGAATCAGGGCACCGGGGAGCTGTTTTTT
J: TRBJ1-5; D: -; size: -; length: 12; V: TRBV28; CDR3: CASSPTPGPQHF; DNA: TGTGCCAGCAGCCCCACCCCGGGGCCCCAGCATTTT
J: TRBJ1-1; D: -; size: -; length: 15; V: TRBV19; CDR3: CASSIDRRGSTEAFF; DNA: TGTGCCAGTAGTATAGATAGACGAGGGTCCACTGAAGCTTTCTTT
J: TRBJ1-1; D: -; size: once; length: 13; V: TRBV24-1; CDR3: CATSDFSGTEAFF; DNA: TGTGCCACCAGTGATTTTAGCGGGACCGAAGCTTTCTTT
J: TRBJ2-5; D: -; size: many; length: 13; V: TRBV28; CDR3: CASNSQVIGSQYF; DNA: TGTGCCAGCAACAGTCAGGTGATAGGATCCCAGTACTTC
J: TRBJ2-2; D: -; size: few; length: 13; V: TRBV6-1; CDR3: CASRHANTGELFF; DNA: TGTGCCAGCAGACACGCGAACACCGGGGAGCTGTTTTTT
J: TRBJ1-1; D: -; size: -; length: 12; V: TRBV10-3; CDR3: CAIGQSNTEAFF; DNA: TGTGCCATCGGTCAGTCGAACACTGAAGCTTTCTTT
J: TRBJ2-1; D: TRBD2; size: many; length: 15; V: TRBV20-1; CDR3: CSASGTSRDYNEQFF; DNA: TGCAGTGCTTCCGGGACTAGCAGGGATTACAATGAGCAGTTCTTC
J: TRBJ2-2; D: TRBD1; size: few; length: 16; V: TRBV6-1; CDR3: CASSGGTGGYPGELFF; DNA: TGTGCCAGCAGTGGCGGGACAGGGGGATATCCCGGGGAGCTGTTTTTT
J: TRBJ2-5; D: TRBD2; size: many; length: 16; V: TRBV7-8; CDR3: CASSLAPAGDLETQYF; DNA: TGTGCCAGCAGCTTAGCTCCAGCGGGAGATCTAGAGACCCAGTACTTC
J: TRBJ2-3; D: TRBD2; size: -; length: 17; V: TRBV6-5; CDR3: CASSSGLAGGPPDTQYF; DNA: TGTGCCAGCAGTTCCGGACTAGCGGGAGGGCCACCAGATACGCAGTATTTT
J: TRBJ2-1; D: TRBD1; size: -; length: 13; V: TRBV6-1; CDR3: CATGQVTYNEQFF; DNA: TGTGCCACGGGACAGGTGACCTACAATGAGCAGTTCTTC
J: TRBJ2-7; D: TRBD1; size: many; length: 13; V: TRBV28; CDR3: CASSRDRAYEQYF; DNA: TGTGCCAGCAGCAGAGACAGGGCCTACGAGCAGTACTTC
J: TRBJ2-7; D: -; size: few; length: 14; V: TRBV28; CDR3: CASMSGPLSYEQYF; DNA: TGTGCCAGCATGTCAGGGCCCCTCTCCTACGAGCAGTACTTC
J: TRBJ2-1; D: TRBD2; size: few; length: 17; V: TRBV20-1; CDR3: CSARETSGRSSYNEQFF; DNA: TGCAGTGCTAGAGAAACTAGCGGGAGGAGCTCCTACAATGAGCAGTTCTTC
J: TRBJ2-5; D: TRBD2; size: few; length: 17; V: TRBV6-6; CDR3: CASSYSRGGGGGETQYF; DNA: TGTGCCAGCAGTTACTCGCGGGGCGGGGGAGGAGGAGAGACCCAGTACTTC
J: TRBJ2-7; D: -; size: many; length: 13; V: TRBV28; CDR3: CASSMPSSYEQYF; DNA: TGTGCCAGCAGTATGCCTAGCTCCTACGAGCAGTACTTC
J: TRBJ2-1; D: -; size: many; length: 14; V: TRBV20-1; CDR3: CSAREPEPHNEQFF; DNA: TGCAGTGCTAGAGAGCCGGAACCTCACAATGAGCAGTTCTTC
J: TRBJ2-2; D: TRBD2; size: -; length: 16; V: TRBV27; CDR3: CASSLGAGLDTGELFF; DNA: TGTGCCAGCAGTTTAGGAGCGGGATTGGACACCGGGGAGCTGTTTTTT
J: TRBJ2-1; D: TRBD2; size: -; length: 20; V: TRBV24-1; CDR3: CATSFPGLAGGSRSYNEQFF; DNA: TGTGCCACCAGCTTCCCGGGACTAGCGGGAGGAAGTCGCTCCTACAATGAGCAGTTCTTC
J: TRBJ2-7; D: -; size: many; length: 12; V: TRBV30; CDR3: CAWSWGSNEQYF; DNA: TGTGCCTGGAGTTGGGGGTCCAACGAGCAGTACTTC
J: TRBJ1-3; D: TRBD1; size: -; length: 15; V: TRBV20-1; CDR3: CSARDGTEAGNTIYF; DNA: TGCAGTGCTAGAGACGGGACAGAAGCTGGAAACACCATATATTTT
J: TRBJ2-5; D: TRBD2; size: few; length: 14; V: TRBV15; CDR3: CATSRDTGGETQYF; DNA: TGTGCCACCAGCAGAGATACGGGGGGAGAGACCCAGTACTTC
J: TRBJ2-7; D: -; size: -; length: 13; V: TRBV5-1; CDR3: CASNPGSTYEQYF; DNA: TGCGCCAGCAACCCGGGAAGCACCTACGAGCAGTACTTC